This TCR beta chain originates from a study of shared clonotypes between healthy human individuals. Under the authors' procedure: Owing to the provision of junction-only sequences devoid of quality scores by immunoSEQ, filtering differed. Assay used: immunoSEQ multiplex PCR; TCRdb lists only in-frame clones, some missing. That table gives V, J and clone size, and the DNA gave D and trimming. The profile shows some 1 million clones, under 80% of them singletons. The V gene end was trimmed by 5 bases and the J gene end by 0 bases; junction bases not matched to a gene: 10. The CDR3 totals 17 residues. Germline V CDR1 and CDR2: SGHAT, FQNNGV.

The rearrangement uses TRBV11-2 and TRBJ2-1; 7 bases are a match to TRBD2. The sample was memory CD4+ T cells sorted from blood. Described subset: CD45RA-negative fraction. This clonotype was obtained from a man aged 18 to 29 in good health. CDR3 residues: CASSTSTGTTSYNEQFF. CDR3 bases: TGTGCCAGCAGCACCTCCACCGGGACTACCTCCTACAATGAGCAGTTCTTC.